This T cell receptor (beta chain) stems from a study of CD8 T cells in ankylosing spondylitis. Each CDR3 protein is one row after TCRdb ran MiXCR on the 5' RACE reads. The table has some 140,000 distinct CDR3 sequences, roughly 17% seen once; the top ten hold roughly 30%. This clonotype showed up just a few times. Its antigen is not identified. Study-level findings and limits: Ankylosing spondylitis blood appeared to carry a characteristic TCR beta motif of roughly 8 highly homologous variants.

The CDR3 loop spans 14 amino acids. Trimming took 5 bases from V and 2 from J, leaving 15 bases between them. The germline V gene encodes CDR1 DFQATT and CDR2 SNEGSKA (reference sequence). The J gene is TRBJ1-2, the V gene TRBV20-1; D remains unclear. This TCR was sampled from a male donor with ankylosing spondylitis. Sequenced sample: blood, either unsorted or a sorted T cell fraction (not recorded which). CDR3 bases: TGCAGTGCTGCCGGGTGGAGCCCGAACTATGGCTACACCTTC. Translated, it gives CSAAGWSPNYGYTF.